A selection of T cell receptor beta chains follows, all from one sample in a study of T cell clones after liver transplantation. Measured with immunoSEQ multiplex PCR; TCRdb has only the in-frame clones, and not every one. Among around 70,000 clones listed, more than 85% were seen once. The material sequenced was CD4+ T cells from blood, taken less than 27 months after liver transplant. The receptor set was obtained from a human patient who received a liver transplant. The graft donor may have contributed some T cells. The CDR3 runs from the conserved cysteine through the conserved F or W. The D gene is left open where the match is weak. The size entry is marked missing in some rows and otherwise reads once, few, many or a size class.

size: NA
D: NA
J: TRBJ1-3
V: TRBV5-1
DNA: TGCGCCAGCAGTCATGGACGGGTCTCTGGAAACACCATATATTTT
CDR3: CASSHGRVSGNTIYF

size: NA
D: NA
J: TRBJ1-2
V: TRBV4-2
DNA: TGTGCCAGCAGCCAAGATCTTCAAGGGACCCGAGCGGACTATGGCTACACCTTC
CDR3: CASSQDLQGTRADYGYTF

size: NA
D: NA
J: TRBJ1-1
V: TRBV29-1
DNA: TGCAGCGTTGTACAGGCCATGAACACTGAAGCTTTCTTT
CDR3: CSVVQAMNTEAFF

size: NA
D: TRBD1
J: TRBJ1-4
V: TRBV5-1
DNA: TGCGCCAGCAGCCTTCGGGGACAGGGAAGCGAAAAACTGTTTTTT
CDR3: CASSLRGQGSEKLFF

size: once
D: TRBD1
J: TRBJ1-1
V: TRBV6-5
DNA: TGTGCCAGCGCTACCCGGGACAGAGTAAACCTAGCTTTCTTT
CDR3: CASATRDRVNLAFF

size: NA
D: TRBD2
J: TRBJ2-3
V: TRBV6-6
DNA: TGTGCCAGCAGTTACCTTAGCGGGAGGCCCGGGGATACGCAGTATTTT
CDR3: CASSYLSGRPGDTQYF

size: NA
D: TRBD1
J: TRBJ1-2
V: TRBV28
DNA: TGTGCCAGCAGTTTGTCCAGGGGGCGGGGCGGCTACACCTTC
CDR3: CASSLSRGRGGYTF

size: few
D: TRBD2
J: TRBJ2-7
V: TRBV10-3
DNA: TGTGCCATCAGAGTAGGGACTAGCGGGAGGGGTATGAACGAGCAGTACTTC
CDR3: CAIRVGTSGRGMNEQYF

size: NA
D: TRBD2
J: TRBJ2-1
V: TRBV11-3
DNA: TGTGCCAGCAGCTTGGGAGGGACCGGGACTGGGCAGTTCTTC
CDR3: CASSLGGTGTGQFF

size: NA
D: NA
J: TRBJ2-3
V: TRBV9
DNA: TGTGCCAGCAGCGTAGGGTCCCTAAGCACAGATACGCAGTATTTT
CDR3: CASSVGSLSTDTQYF

size: NA
D: TRBD1
J: TRBJ2-3
V: TRBV11-3
DNA: TGTGCCAGCAGCAACCGGGACAGGGGGCGCATTGGCACAGATACGCAGTATTTT
CDR3: CASSNRDRGRIGTDTQYF

size: NA
D: NA
J: TRBJ1-2
V: TRBV5-6
DNA: TGTGCCAGCAGCTTGAGCCGGTCCGGGGGGCCTGTAAACCATGGCTACACCTTC
CDR3: CASSLSRSGGPVNHGYTF

size: NA
D: TRBD2
J: TRBJ2-5
V: TRBV4-2
DNA: TGTGCCAGCAGGGGGACTACGGGACTAGCGGGAGGGCGGCAAGAGACCCAGTACTTC
CDR3: CASRGTTGLAGGRQETQYF

size: NA
D: NA
J: TRBJ2-5
V: TRBV6-1
DNA: TGTGCCAGCAGTGCGGGGAAGGAGACCCAGTACTTC
CDR3: CASSAGKETQYF

size: once
D: NA
J: TRBJ1-1
V: TRBV6-5
DNA: TGTGCCAGCAGTTCCCCCGTAGGGAACACTGAAGCTTTCTTT
CDR3: CASSSPVGNTEAFF

size: NA
D: NA
J: TRBJ2-1
V: TRBV4-1
DNA: TGCGCCAGCAGCCAAGATTTGACCGGGAACTCCTACAATGAGCAGTTCTTC
CDR3: CASSQDLTGNSYNEQFF

size: NA
D: NA
J: TRBJ1-1
V: TRBV9
DNA: TGTGCCAGCAGCGTGAGCGGTATGAACACTGAAGCTTTCTTT
CDR3: CASSVSGMNTEAFF

size: NA
D: NA
J: TRBJ2-7
V: TRBV2
DNA: TGTGCCAGCACGCACTCGGCACCTCGCTCCTACGAGCAGTACTTC
CDR3: CASTHSAPRSYEQYF

size: NA
D: TRBD1
J: TRBJ1-2
V: TRBV18
DNA: TGTGCCAGCTCACAGGGACAGGACTATGGCTACACCTTC
CDR3: CASSQGQDYGYTF

size: NA
D: TRBD1
J: TRBJ2-3
V: TRBV29-1
DNA: TGCAGCGTTGAAGGGGACAGGGACGGAGATACGCAGTATTTT
CDR3: CSVEGDRDGDTQYF

size: NA
D: TRBD1
J: TRBJ2-2
V: TRBV10-2
DNA: TGCGCCAGCAGTTCCAGGACAGGGGCCGGGGAGCTGTTTTTT
CDR3: CASSSRTGAGELFF

size: NA
D: NA
J: TRBJ1-5
V: TRBV7-6
DNA: TGTGCCAGCAGCTTTCCAAATCAGCCCCAGCATTTT
CDR3: CASSFPNQPQHF

size: NA
D: TRBD2
J: TRBJ2-1
V: TRBV5-6
DNA: TGTGCCAGCAGCTTGACGACTAGCGGGTACAATGAGCAGTTCTTC
CDR3: CASSLTTSGYNEQFF

size: NA
D: NA
J: TRBJ1-2
V: TRBV19
DNA: TGTGCCAGTAGTCCCAGAGACTATGGCTACACCTTC
CDR3: CASSPRDYGYTF

size: NA
D: NA
J: TRBJ2-4
V: TRBV21-1
DNA: TGTGCCAGCAGCAAAAGGACGGGTTTGACGGCCAAAAACATTCAGTACTTC
CDR3: CASSKRTGLTAKNIQYF

size: once
D: NA
J: TRBJ2-3
V: TRBV6-5
DNA: TGTGCCAGCGGGTCGGTGGGGAGGGGGACAGATACGCAGTATTTT
CDR3: CASGSVGRGTDTQYF

size: NA
D: NA
J: TRBJ2-7
V: TRBV19
DNA: TGTGCCAGTAGCCGGGACAACTCCTACGAGCAGTACTTC
CDR3: CASSRDNSYEQYF

size: NA
D: TRBD1
J: TRBJ2-6
V: TRBV12-5
DNA: TGTGCTAGTGGACTCGGGGACAGAGAAGCCAACGTCCTGACTTTC
CDR3: CASGLGDREANVLTF

size: NA
D: TRBD1
J: TRBJ2-7
V: TRBV14
DNA: TGTGCCAGCAGCCAAGATCGCCCTGGGACAGGGACCTACGAGCAGTACTTC
CDR3: CASSQDRPGTGTYEQYF